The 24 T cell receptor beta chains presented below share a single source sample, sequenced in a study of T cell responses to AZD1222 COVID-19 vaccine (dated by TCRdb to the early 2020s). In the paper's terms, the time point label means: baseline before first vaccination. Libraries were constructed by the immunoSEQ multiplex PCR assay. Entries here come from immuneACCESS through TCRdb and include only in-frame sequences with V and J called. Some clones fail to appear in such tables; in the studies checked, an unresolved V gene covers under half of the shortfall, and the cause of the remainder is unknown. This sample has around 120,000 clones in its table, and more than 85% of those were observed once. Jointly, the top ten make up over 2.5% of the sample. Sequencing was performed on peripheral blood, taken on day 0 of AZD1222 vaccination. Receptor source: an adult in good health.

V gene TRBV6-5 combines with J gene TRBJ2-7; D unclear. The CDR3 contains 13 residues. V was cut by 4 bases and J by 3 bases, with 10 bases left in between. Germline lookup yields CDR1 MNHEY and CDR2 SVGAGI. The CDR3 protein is CASSSDQIYEQYF. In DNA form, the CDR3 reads TGTGCCAGCAGTTCCGACCAGATCTACGAGCAGTACTTC.

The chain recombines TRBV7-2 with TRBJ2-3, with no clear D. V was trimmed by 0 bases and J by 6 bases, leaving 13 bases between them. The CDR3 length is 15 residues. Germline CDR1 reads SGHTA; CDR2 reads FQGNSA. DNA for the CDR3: TGTGCCAGCAGCTTAGCCATCTGGGGTGGGGATACGCAGTATTTT. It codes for CASSLAIWGGDTQYF.

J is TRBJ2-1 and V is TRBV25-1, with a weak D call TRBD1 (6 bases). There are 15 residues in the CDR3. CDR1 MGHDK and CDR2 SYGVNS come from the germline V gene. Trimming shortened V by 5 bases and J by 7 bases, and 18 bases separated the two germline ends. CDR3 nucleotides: TGTGCCAGCAGTTTACGGGCGCTAGGGGGTAATGAGCAGTTCTTC. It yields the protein CASSLRALGGNEQFF.

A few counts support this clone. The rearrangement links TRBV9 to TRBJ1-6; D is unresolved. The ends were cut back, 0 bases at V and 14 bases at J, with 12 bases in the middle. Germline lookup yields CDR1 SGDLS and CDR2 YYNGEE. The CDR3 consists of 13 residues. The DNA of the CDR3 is TGTGCCAGCAGCGTAGCGATCGGTCGGACCCTCCACTTT. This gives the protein CASSVAIGRTLHF.

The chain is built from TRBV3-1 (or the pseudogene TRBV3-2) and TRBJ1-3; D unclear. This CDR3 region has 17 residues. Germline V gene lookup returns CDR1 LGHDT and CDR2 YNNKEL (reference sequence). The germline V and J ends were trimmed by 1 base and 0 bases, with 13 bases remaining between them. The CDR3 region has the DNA TGTGCCAGCAGCCAAGGCCCGGGTGGGAGCTCTGGAAACACCATATATTTT. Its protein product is CASSQGPGGSSGNTIYF.

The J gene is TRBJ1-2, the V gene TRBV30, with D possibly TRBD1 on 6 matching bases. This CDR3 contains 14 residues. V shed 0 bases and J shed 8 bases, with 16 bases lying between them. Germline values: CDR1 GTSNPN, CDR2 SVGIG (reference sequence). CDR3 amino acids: CAWSVRGPRGGYTF. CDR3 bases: TGTGCCTGGAGTGTACGGGGGCCTCGAGGGGGCTACACCTTC.

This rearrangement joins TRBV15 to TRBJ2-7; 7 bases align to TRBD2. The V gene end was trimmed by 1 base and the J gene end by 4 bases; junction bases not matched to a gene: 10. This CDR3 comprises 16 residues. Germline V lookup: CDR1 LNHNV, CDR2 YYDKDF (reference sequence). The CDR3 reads CATSRGAASGRYEQYF. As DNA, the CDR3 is TGTGCCACCAGCAGAGGGGCGGCTAGCGGACGGTACGAGCAGTACTTC.

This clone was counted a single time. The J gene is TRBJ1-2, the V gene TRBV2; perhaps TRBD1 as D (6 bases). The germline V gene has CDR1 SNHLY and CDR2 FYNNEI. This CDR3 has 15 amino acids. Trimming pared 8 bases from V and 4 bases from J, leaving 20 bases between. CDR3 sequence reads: CASSPEGGVSYGYTF. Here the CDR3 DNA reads TGTGCCAGCTCACCAGAGGGGGGGGTCTCCTATGGCTACACCTTC. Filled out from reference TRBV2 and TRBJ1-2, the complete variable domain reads EPEVTQTPSHQVTQMGQEVILRCVPISNHLYFYWYRQILGQKVEFLVSFYNNEISEKSEIFDDQFSVERPDGSNFTLKIRSTKLEDSAMYFCASSPEGGVSYGYTFGSGTRLTVV.

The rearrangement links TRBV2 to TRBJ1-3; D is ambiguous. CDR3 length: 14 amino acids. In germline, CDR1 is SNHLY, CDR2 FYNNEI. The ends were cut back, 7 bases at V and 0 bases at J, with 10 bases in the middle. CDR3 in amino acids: CASTRGDSGNTIYF. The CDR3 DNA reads TGTGCCAGCACCCGCGGTGACTCTGGAAACACCATATATTTT. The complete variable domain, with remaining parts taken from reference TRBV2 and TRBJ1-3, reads EPEVTQTPSHQVTQMGQEVILRCVPISNHLYFYWYRQILGQKVEFLVSFYNNEISEKSEIFDDQFSVERPDGSNFTLKIRSTKLEDSAMYFCASTRGDSGNTIYFGEGSWLTVV.

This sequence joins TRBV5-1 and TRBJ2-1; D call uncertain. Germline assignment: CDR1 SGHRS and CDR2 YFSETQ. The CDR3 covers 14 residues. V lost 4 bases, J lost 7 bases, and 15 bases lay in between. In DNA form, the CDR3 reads TGCGCCAGCAGCCAGGTAGTAGGCTTGAATGAGCAGTTCTTC. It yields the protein CASSQVVGLNEQFF.

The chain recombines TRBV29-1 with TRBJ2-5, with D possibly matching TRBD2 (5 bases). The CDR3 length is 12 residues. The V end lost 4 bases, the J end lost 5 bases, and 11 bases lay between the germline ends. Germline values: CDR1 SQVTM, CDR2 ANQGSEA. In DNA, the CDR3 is TGCAGCGTTGGGGAGTTCGGTGAGACCCAGTACTTC. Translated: CSVGEFGETQYF.

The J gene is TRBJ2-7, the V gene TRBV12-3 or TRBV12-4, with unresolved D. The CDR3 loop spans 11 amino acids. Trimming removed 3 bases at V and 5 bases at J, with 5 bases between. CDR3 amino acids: CASSFRNEQYF. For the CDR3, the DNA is TGTGCCAGCAGTTTCAGGAACGAGCAGTACTTC.

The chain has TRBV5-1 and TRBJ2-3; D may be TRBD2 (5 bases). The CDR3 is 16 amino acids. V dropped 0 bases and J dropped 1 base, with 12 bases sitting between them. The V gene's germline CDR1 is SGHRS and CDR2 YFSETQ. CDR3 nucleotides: TGCGCCAGCAGCTTGGGGGGAGTTGGTGGCACAGATACGCAGTATTTT. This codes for CASSLGGVGGTDTQYF.

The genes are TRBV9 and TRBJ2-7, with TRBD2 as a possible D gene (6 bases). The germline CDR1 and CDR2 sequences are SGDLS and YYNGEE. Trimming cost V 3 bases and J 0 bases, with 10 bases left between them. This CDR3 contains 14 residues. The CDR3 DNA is TGTGCCAGCAGCGGCAATAGCGGCTCCTACGAGCAGTACTTC. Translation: CASSGNSGSYEQYF.

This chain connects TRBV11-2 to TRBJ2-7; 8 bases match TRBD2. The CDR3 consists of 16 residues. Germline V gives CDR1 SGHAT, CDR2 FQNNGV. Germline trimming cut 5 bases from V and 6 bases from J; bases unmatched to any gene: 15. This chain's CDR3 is CASSPHWASGLCEQYF. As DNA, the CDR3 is TGTGCCAGCAGCCCTCATTGGGCTAGCGGGCTCTGCGAGCAGTACTTC.

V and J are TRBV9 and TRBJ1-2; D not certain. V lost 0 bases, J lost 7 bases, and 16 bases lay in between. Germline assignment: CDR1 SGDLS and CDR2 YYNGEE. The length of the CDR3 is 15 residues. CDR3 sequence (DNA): TGTGCCAGCAGCGTAGCGACGGAGTCCAGTCGTGGCTACACCTTC. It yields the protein CASSVATESSRGYTF.

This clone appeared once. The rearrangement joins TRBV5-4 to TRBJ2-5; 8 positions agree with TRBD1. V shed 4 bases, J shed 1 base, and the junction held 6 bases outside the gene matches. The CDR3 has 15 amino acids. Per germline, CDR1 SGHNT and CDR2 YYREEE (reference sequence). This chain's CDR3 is CASSMTGATQETQYF. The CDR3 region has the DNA TGTGCCAGCAGCATGACAGGGGCGACCCAAGAGACCCAGTACTTC.

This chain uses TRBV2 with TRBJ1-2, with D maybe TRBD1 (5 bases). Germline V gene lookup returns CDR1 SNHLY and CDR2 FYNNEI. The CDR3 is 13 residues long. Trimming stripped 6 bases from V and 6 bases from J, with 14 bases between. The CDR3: CASRGLRADGYTF. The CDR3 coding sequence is TGTGCCAGCAGGGGGCTCAGGGCCGATGGCTACACCTTC.

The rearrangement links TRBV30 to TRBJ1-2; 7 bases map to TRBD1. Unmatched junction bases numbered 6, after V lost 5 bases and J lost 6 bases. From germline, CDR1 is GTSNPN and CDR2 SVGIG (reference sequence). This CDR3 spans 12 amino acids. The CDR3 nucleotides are TGTGCCTGGTCGGGACAGACTCATGGCTACACCTTC. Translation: CAWSGQTHGYTF.

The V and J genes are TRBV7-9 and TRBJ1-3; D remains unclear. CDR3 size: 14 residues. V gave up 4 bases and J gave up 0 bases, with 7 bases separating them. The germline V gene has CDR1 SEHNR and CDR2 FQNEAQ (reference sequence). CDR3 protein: CASSSTFSGNTIYF. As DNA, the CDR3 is TGTGCCAGCAGCTCCACATTCTCTGGAAACACCATATATTTT.

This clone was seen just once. In DNA, the CDR3 is TGTGCCCGAATTCCGGGACTAGAGGCCTACGAGCAGTACTTC. As protein: CARIPGLEAYEQYF. J is TRBJ2-7 and V is TRBV6-6; 8 bases fit TRBD2. V dropped 11 bases and J dropped 2; count of bases not matched to a gene: 11. The germline V gene has CDR1 MNHNY and CDR2 SVGAGI (reference sequence). This CDR3 region has 14 residues.

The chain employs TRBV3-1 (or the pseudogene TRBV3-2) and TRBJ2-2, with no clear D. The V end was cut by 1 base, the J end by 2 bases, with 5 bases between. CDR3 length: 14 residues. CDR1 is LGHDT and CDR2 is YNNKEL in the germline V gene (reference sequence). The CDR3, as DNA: TGTGCCAGCAGCCAAGGAATTAACACCGGGGAGCTGTTTTTT. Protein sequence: CASSQGINTGELFF.

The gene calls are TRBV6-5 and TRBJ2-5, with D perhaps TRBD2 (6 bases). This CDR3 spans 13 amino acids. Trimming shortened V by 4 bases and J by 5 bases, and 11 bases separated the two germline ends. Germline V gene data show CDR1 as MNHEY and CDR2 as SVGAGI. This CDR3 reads CASSFRDSETQYF. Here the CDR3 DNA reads TGTGCCAGCAGTTTCCGGGACTCGGAGACCCAGTACTTC.

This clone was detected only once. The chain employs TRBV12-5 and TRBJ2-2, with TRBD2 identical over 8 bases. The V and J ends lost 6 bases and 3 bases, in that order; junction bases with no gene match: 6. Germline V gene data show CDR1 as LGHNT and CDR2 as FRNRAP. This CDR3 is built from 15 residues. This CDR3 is CASGRTSLHTGELFF. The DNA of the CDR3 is TGTGCTAGTGGCCGGACTAGCTTACACACCGGGGAGCTGTTTTTT. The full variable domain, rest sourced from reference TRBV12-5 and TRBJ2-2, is DARVTQTPRHKVTEMGQEVTMRCQPILGHNTVFWYRQTMMQGLELLAYFRNRAPLDDSGMPKDRFSAEMPDATLATLKIQPSEPRDSAVYFCASGRTSLHTGELFFGEGSRLTVL.